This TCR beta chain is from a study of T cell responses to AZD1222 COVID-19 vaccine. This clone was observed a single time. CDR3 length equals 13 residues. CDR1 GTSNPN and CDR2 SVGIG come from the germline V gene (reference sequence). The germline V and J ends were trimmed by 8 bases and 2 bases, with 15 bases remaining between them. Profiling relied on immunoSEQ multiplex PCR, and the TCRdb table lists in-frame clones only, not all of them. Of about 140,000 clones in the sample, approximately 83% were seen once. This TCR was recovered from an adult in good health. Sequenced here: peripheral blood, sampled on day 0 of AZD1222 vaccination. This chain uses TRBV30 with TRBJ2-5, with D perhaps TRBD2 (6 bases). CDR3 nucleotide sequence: TGTGCCGAATCATCAGGGAGGCAAGAGACCCAGTACTTC. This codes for CAESSGRQETQYF.